This note documents a single TCR beta chain sequence. TCR beta cDNA was made by 5'RACE template switching with UMIs. TCRdb reworked the 5' RACE reads into one entry per CDR3 protein, no DNA. The listing records 350,000 to 400,000 distinct CDR3 sequences. This entry comes from a study of T cells expressing NK-cell markers. The germline V gene has CDR1 DFQATT and CDR2 SNEGSKA (reference sequence). The CDR3 spans 13 residues. This TCR came from a woman between 45 and 65 years old in good health. V and J are TRBV20-1 and TRBJ2-1; TCRdb indicates TRBD2, and absent DNA this call remains unverified. Material: blood T cells: a sorted CD56 or NKG2C T cell subset, CD4+ or CD8+ T cells, or bulk PBMC T cells (not recorded which). CDR3 region: CSARSGRVNEQFF.